This T cell receptor beta chain was observed in a study of multiple sclerosis patients with progressive multifocal leukoencephalopathy. The table came from immunoSEQ multiplex PCR; TCRdb's copy has only in-frame clones and leaves some out. This sample yields under 35,000 clones, of which 80% to 95% are seen a single time; about 1.8% belongs to the top ten. Germline V CDR1 and CDR2: SQVTM, ANQGSEA. The CDR3 consists of 14 residues. V was cut by 4 bases and J by 0 bases, with 12 bases left in between. Indicated time point: before natalizumab initiation. The TCR was taken from a man younger than 45 with multiple sclerosis. V usage is TRBV29-1 and J usage is TRBJ1-1; no firm D call. Sample: PBMCs. CDR3 bases: TGCAGCGTTGTGGGCCACAGCCTGAACACTGAAGCTTTCTTT. It codes for CSVVGHSLNTEAFF.